This is a list of T cell receptor beta chains from one sample in a study of patients and donors after allogeneic stem cell transplantation. TCRdb reanalysed the RT-PCR reads using MiXCR and keeps one entry per CDR3 protein. The sample lists about 960,000 distinct CDR3 sequences, roughly 18% occurring once. Sequenced sample: blood, either unsorted or a sorted T cell fraction (not recorded which). Receptor source: a human donor who was either an allogeneic HSCT recipient or a stem cell or donor lymphocyte infusion donor (not recorded which). It is not recorded whose cells these are; they may come from a transplant donor. Both conserved end residues are part of each CDR3. Fields, in order: J gene, clone size, V gene, CDR3 protein. Clone size is given for some rows only: seen once, a few or many times, or a class if the clone is expanded.

>TRBJ1-4|NA|TRBV4-1
CASSPSRSAWEGLREKLFF
>TRBJ2-1|few|TRBV6-1
CASSPGGLGYNEQFF
>TRBJ1-1|once|TRBV5-1
CASSEQDEEAFF
>TRBJ1-1|NA|TRBV6-1
CASSRLDEEVGAEAFF
>TRBJ1-1|many|TRBV12-3/TRBV12-4
CASSYGVGPSEAFF
>TRBJ2-3|many|TRBV5-1
CASSASGNTDTQYF
>TRBJ2-5|NA|TRBV9
CASSVGGSGPQETQYF
>TRBJ2-7|few|TRBV3-1
CASSQLAGGFQDEQYF
>TRBJ1-4|NA|TRBV20-1
CSAPADATNEKLFF
>TRBJ2-7|NA|TRBV27
CASSLSGGLLSYEQYF
>TRBJ2-3|NA|TRBV9
CASSPIATDTQYF
>TRBJ2-2|NA|TRBV12-3/TRBV12-4
CASSLLSLTGELFF
>TRBJ2-1|few|TRBV4-1
CASSQDIRAASSSYNEQFF
>TRBJ2-1|NA|TRBV19
CASSPPLPGTLNEQFF
>TRBJ2-2|NA|TRBV9
CASSVDWGQGAGELFF
>TRBJ1-6|few|TRBV20-1
CSARDAEGPYNSPLHF
>TRBJ1-3|few|TRBV4-3
CASSQVRRAGNTIYF
>TRBJ2-7|few|TRBV5-1
CASSYVTGASYEQYF
>TRBJ2-7|NA|TRBV10-3
CAISDGAGATYEQYF
>TRBJ1-6|few|TRBV6-5
CASSYSRGVVDSPLHF
>TRBJ2-5|few|TRBV25-1
CASSAPSRGGAETQYF
>TRBJ1-4|NA|TRBV25-1
CASGLTATNEKLFF
>TRBJ1-2|NA|TRBV29-1
CSVEGIGLYGYTF
>TRBJ2-3|NA|TRBV6-1
CASSLTGQADTQYF
>TRBJ2-7|NA|TRBV29-1
CSVEVPAGATKGIYEQYF
>TRBJ1-2|once|TRBV18
CASSPTTGQGGYGYTF
>TRBJ2-7|NA|TRBV5-1
CASSAFPSYEQYF
>TRBJ1-1|NA|TRBV5-1
CASSLGPSHTEAFF
>TRBJ2-7|once|TRBV7-3
CASSLTGVRGSGEQYF
>TRBJ2-1|NA|TRBV21-1
CASITEQFF
>TRBJ2-1|few|TRBV5-6
CASSVGQGAIGNEQFF
>TRBJ1-2|few|TRBV7-9
CASSRPTGINYGYTF